Listed below are T cell receptor beta chains from one sample, sequenced in a study of T cell changes during pregnancy in multiple sclerosis. Sequencing used immunoSEQ multiplex PCR; TCRdb keeps in-frame clones, though not all of them. The repertoire has some 60,000 clones, 90% of them found once; the top ten carry around 2%. The sample in question was peripheral blood, obtained in the first trimester of pregnancy. The receptors originated from a female donor in good health, enrolled as a control in a pregnancy study. CDR3s include the opening cysteine and the closing phenylalanine or tryptophan. The D gene is left open where the match is weak. Size tells how often a clone was seen (once, few, many) or the class of an expanded clone, and some rows leave it out.

j_call: TRBJ2-7
v_call: TRBV28
clone_size: NA
d_call: TRBD2
cdr3_aa: CASSREGGWVYEQYF
cdr3_nt: TGTGCCAGCAGTAGGGAGGGAGGGTGGGTCTACGAGCAGTACTTC

j_call: TRBJ1-5
v_call: TRBV5-6
clone_size: NA
d_call: NA
cdr3_aa: CASSLSTPNQPQHF
cdr3_nt: TGTGCCAGCAGCTTGAGTACTCCAAATCAGCCCCAGCATTTT

j_call: TRBJ1-1
v_call: TRBV11-2
clone_size: NA
d_call: NA
cdr3_aa: CASSLIGVNTEAFF
cdr3_nt: TGTGCCAGCAGCCTAATCGGGGTGAACACTGAAGCTTTCTTT

j_call: TRBJ2-3
v_call: TRBV5-6
clone_size: NA
d_call: TRBD2
cdr3_aa: CASSRRAGDTDTQYF
cdr3_nt: TGTGCCAGCAGCCGGCGGGCGGGGGACACAGATACGCAGTATTTT

j_call: TRBJ1-5
v_call: TRBV30
clone_size: NA
d_call: NA
cdr3_aa: CAWSGAIGNQPQHF
cdr3_nt: TGTGCCTGGAGTGGGGCCATTGGCAATCAGCCCCAGCATTTT

j_call: TRBJ1-1
v_call: TRBV6-1
clone_size: once
d_call: TRBD1
cdr3_aa: CASSVPGQPEAFF
cdr3_nt: TGTGCCAGCAGTGTCCCGGGACAGCCTGAAGCTTTCTTT

j_call: TRBJ2-2
v_call: TRBV5-4
clone_size: NA
d_call: NA
cdr3_aa: CASSLSGKTNTGELFF
cdr3_nt: TGTGCCAGCAGCTTGTCCGGGAAGACGAACACCGGGGAGCTGTTTTTT

j_call: TRBJ1-5
v_call: TRBV7-9
clone_size: NA
d_call: NA
cdr3_aa: CASSVAGGLGQPQHF
cdr3_nt: TGTGCCAGCAGCGTAGCCGGGGGTTTGGGTCAGCCCCAGCATTTT

j_call: TRBJ2-2
v_call: TRBV9
clone_size: NA
d_call: TRBD2
cdr3_aa: CASSAGLAGGLRTGELFF
cdr3_nt: TGTGCCAGCAGCGCAGGACTGGCGGGGGGGCTGAGAACCGGGGAGCTGTTTTTT

j_call: TRBJ2-7
v_call: TRBV6-4
clone_size: NA
d_call: TRBD2
cdr3_aa: CASSDSASGNNEQYF
cdr3_nt: TGTGCCAGCAGTGACTCGGCTAGCGGGAACAACGAGCAGTACTTC

j_call: TRBJ1-4
v_call: TRBV7-2
clone_size: NA
d_call: NA
cdr3_aa: CASSLDVGGGKLFF
cdr3_nt: TGTGCCAGCAGCTTAGACGTCGGCGGGGGAAAACTGTTTTTT

j_call: TRBJ2-1
v_call: TRBV11-3
clone_size: NA
d_call: TRBD1
cdr3_aa: CASSLTGVLTHNEQFF
cdr3_nt: TGTGCCAGCAGCCTAACAGGGGTACTGACCCACAATGAGCAGTTCTTC

j_call: TRBJ2-7
v_call: TRBV19
clone_size: NA
d_call: NA
cdr3_aa: CASSIVGGVPSEQYF
cdr3_nt: TGTGCCAGTAGTATAGTAGGGGGAGTCCCGTCCGAGCAGTACTTC

j_call: TRBJ1-6
v_call: TRBV10-1
clone_size: NA
d_call: NA
cdr3_aa: CARLPGQINSPLHF
cdr3_nt: TGCGCCAGACTACCCGGACAGATTAATTCACCCCTCCACTTT

j_call: TRBJ2-1
v_call: TRBV29-1
clone_size: NA
d_call: TRBD2
cdr3_aa: CSVEPRPSGDYNEQFF
cdr3_nt: TGCAGCGTTGAACCGCGCCCTAGCGGGGACTACAATGAGCAGTTCTTC

j_call: TRBJ2-1
v_call: TRBV5-1
clone_size: NA
d_call: TRBD2
cdr3_aa: CASSPPWASGGSSYNEQFF
cdr3_nt: TGCGCCAGCAGCCCTCCTTGGGCTAGCGGGGGGAGCTCCTACAATGAGCAGTTCTTC

j_call: TRBJ1-1
v_call: TRBV15
clone_size: NA
d_call: NA
cdr3_aa: CATSREGGVVTEAFF
cdr3_nt: TGTGCCACCAGCAGGGAAGGGGGTGTAGTCACTGAAGCTTTCTTT

j_call: TRBJ2-7
v_call: TRBV6-5
clone_size: NA
d_call: NA
cdr3_aa: CASSLGGPGSYEQYF
cdr3_nt: TGTGCCAGCAGTCTCGGGGGGCCGGGTTCCTACGAGCAGTACTTC

j_call: TRBJ2-5
v_call: TRBV19
clone_size: once
d_call: NA
cdr3_aa: CASSGLLPGGQETQYF
cdr3_nt: TGTGCCAGTAGTGGCTTACTCCCTGGGGGGCAAGAGACCCAGTACTTC

j_call: TRBJ1-2
v_call: TRBV18
clone_size: once
d_call: NA
cdr3_aa: CASSPKNQANYGYTF
cdr3_nt: TGTGCCAGCTCACCCAAGAACCAAGCCAACTATGGCTACACCTTC

j_call: TRBJ2-1
v_call: TRBV27
clone_size: NA
d_call: TRBD2
cdr3_aa: CASRLSSGGYNEQFF
cdr3_nt: TGTGCCAGCCGTCTATCCAGCGGGGGCTACAATGAGCAGTTCTTC

j_call: TRBJ2-4
v_call: TRBV18
clone_size: NA
d_call: TRBD2
cdr3_aa: CASSPLAGGFIAKNIQYF
cdr3_nt: TGTGCCAGCTCCCCACTAGCGGGAGGGTTCATAGCCAAAAACATTCAGTACTTC

j_call: TRBJ2-7
v_call: TRBV6-1
clone_size: NA
d_call: NA
cdr3_aa: CASSEAGAEYEQYF
cdr3_nt: TGTGCCAGCAGTGAAGCGGGGGCGGAGTACGAGCAGTACTTC

j_call: TRBJ1-1
v_call: TRBV12-5
clone_size: NA
d_call: NA
cdr3_aa: CASGLGTGLNTEAFF
cdr3_nt: TGTGCTAGTGGTTTGGGCACAGGGCTGAACACTGAAGCTTTCTTT

j_call: TRBJ2-1
v_call: TRBV6-1
clone_size: few
d_call: NA
cdr3_aa: CASSGAGSYNEQFF
cdr3_nt: TGTGCCAGCAGTGGTGCAGGGTCCTACAATGAGCAGTTCTTC

j_call: TRBJ1-2
v_call: TRBV27
clone_size: once
d_call: NA
cdr3_aa: CASSPRGFYGYTF
cdr3_nt: TGTGCCAGCAGTCCCAGGGGCTTCTATGGCTACACCTTC

j_call: TRBJ1-2
v_call: TRBV28
clone_size: NA
d_call: NA
cdr3_aa: CASNGGALVGYTF
cdr3_nt: TGTGCCAGCAATGGCGGGGCGCTGGTTGGCTACACCTTC

j_call: TRBJ1-1
v_call: TRBV2
clone_size: once
d_call: NA
cdr3_aa: CASTGGMITEAFF
cdr3_nt: TGTGCCAGCACCGGGGGAATGATCACTGAAGCTTTCTTT

j_call: TRBJ2-1
v_call: TRBV19
clone_size: NA
d_call: NA
cdr3_aa: CASSIGPLAAPYNEQFF
cdr3_nt: TGTGCCAGTAGTATAGGACCTCTAGCAGCACCCTACAATGAGCAGTTCTTC

j_call: TRBJ2-7
v_call: TRBV10-3
clone_size: NA
d_call: TRBD2
cdr3_aa: CAISGLGLAEPYEQYF
cdr3_nt: TGTGCCATCAGTGGGCTGGGACTAGCGGAACCCTACGAGCAGTACTTC

j_call: TRBJ2-1
v_call: TRBV10-1
clone_size: NA
d_call: TRBD2
cdr3_aa: CASSVIAGGQNNEQFF
cdr3_nt: TGCGCCAGCAGTGTTATAGCGGGGGGCCAAAACAATGAGCAGTTCTTC

j_call: TRBJ2-1
v_call: TRBV19
clone_size: NA
d_call: TRBD2
cdr3_aa: CASSSTSGRSSYNEQFF
cdr3_nt: TGTGCCAGTAGTTCGACTAGCGGCCGGAGCTCCTACAATGAGCAGTTCTTC

j_call: TRBJ2-7
v_call: TRBV27
clone_size: NA
d_call: NA
cdr3_aa: CASSPRTGPRGDFYEQYF
cdr3_nt: TGTGCCAGCAGTCCCCGGACAGGGCCACGGGGGGACTTCTACGAGCAGTACTTC

j_call: TRBJ2-5
v_call: TRBV7-6
clone_size: NA
d_call: TRBD1
cdr3_aa: CASSLGPPNRGYQETQYF
cdr3_nt: TGTGCCAGCAGCTTAGGTCCCCCAAACAGGGGATACCAAGAGACCCAGTACTTC

j_call: TRBJ1-1
v_call: TRBV27
clone_size: NA
d_call: NA
cdr3_aa: CASRFIGGFTEAFF
cdr3_nt: TGTGCCAGCAGATTCATAGGGGGATTTACTGAAGCTTTCTTT